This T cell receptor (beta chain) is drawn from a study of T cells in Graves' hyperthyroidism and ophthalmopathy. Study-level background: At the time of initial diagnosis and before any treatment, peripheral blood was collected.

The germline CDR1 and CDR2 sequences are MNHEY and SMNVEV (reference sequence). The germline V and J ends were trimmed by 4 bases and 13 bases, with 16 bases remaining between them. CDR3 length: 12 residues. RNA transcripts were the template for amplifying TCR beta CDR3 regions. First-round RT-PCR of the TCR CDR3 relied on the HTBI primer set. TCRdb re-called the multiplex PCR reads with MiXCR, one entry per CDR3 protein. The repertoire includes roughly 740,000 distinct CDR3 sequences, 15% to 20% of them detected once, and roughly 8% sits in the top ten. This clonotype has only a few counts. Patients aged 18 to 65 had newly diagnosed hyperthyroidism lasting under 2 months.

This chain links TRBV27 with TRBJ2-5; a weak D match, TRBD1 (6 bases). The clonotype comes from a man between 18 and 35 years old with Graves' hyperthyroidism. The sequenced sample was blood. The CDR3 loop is CASSSYRASLYF. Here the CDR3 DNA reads TGTGCCAGCAGTTCGTACAGGGCTTCTCTGTACTTC.